These T cell receptor beta chains were read from a single sample in a study of T cell responses to AZD1222 COVID-19 vaccine. Measured with immunoSEQ multiplex PCR; TCRdb has only the in-frame clones, and not every one. Here the sample spans under 110,000 clones, 80% to 90% being singletons. The sample consisted of peripheral blood, taken 28 days after the second AZD1222 dose. All receptors come from an adult who received the AZD1222 COVID-19 vaccine. The CDR3 runs from the conserved cysteine through the conserved F or W.

CDR3 length: 14
J gene: TRBJ2-7
V gene: TRBV27
CDR3 protein: CASSSQEALYEQYF

CDR3 length: 14
J gene: TRBJ1-6
V gene: TRBV18
CDR3 protein: CASSPRQESSPLHF

CDR3 length: 14
J gene: TRBJ1-2
V gene: TRBV19
CDR3 protein: CASSITATRHGYTF

CDR3 length: 17
J gene: TRBJ2-5
V gene: TRBV9
CDR3 protein: CASSTPGGAGPQETQYF

CDR3 length: 15
J gene: TRBJ1-1
V gene: TRBV7-7
CDR3 protein: CASSLEVATNTEAFF

CDR3 length: 15
J gene: TRBJ2-1
V gene: TRBV9
CDR3 protein: CASSVGGGSYNEQFF

CDR3 length: 12
J gene: TRBJ2-7
V gene: TRBV19
CDR3 protein: CASSPQGHEQYF

CDR3 length: 14
J gene: TRBJ2-7
V gene: TRBV30
CDR3 protein: CAWSTSGIRYEQYF

CDR3 length: 14
J gene: TRBJ2-5
V gene: TRBV9
CDR3 protein: CASSRTPGEETQYF

CDR3 length: 15
J gene: TRBJ2-5
V gene: TRBV6-5
CDR3 protein: CASSYILGVAETQYF

CDR3 length: 13
J gene: TRBJ2-3
V gene: TRBV2
CDR3 protein: CASGQGKSDTQYF

CDR3 length: 15
J gene: TRBJ2-5
V gene: TRBV5-1
CDR3 protein: CASSLGQGASKTQYF

CDR3 length: 15
J gene: TRBJ2-7
V gene: TRBV27
CDR3 protein: CASSLSLAGGPEQYF

CDR3 length: 14
J gene: TRBJ2-7
V gene: TRBV5-1
CDR3 protein: CASSLRPQGYEQYF

CDR3 length: 15
J gene: TRBJ2-2
V gene: TRBV27
CDR3 protein: CASSFWQGGTGELFF

CDR3 length: 14
J gene: TRBJ1-5
V gene: TRBV19
CDR3 protein: CASSKTGFDQPQHF

CDR3 length: 12
J gene: TRBJ1-2
V gene: TRBV29-1
CDR3 protein: CSVPAGGYGYTF

CDR3 length: 16
J gene: TRBJ2-1
V gene: TRBV9
CDR3 protein: CASSSGLAGFGNEQFF

CDR3 length: 16
J gene: TRBJ2-1
V gene: TRBV27
CDR3 protein: CASSIRSGLTYNEQFF

CDR3 length: 15
J gene: TRBJ1-5
V gene: TRBV19
CDR3 protein: CASSIGQGVDQPQHF

CDR3 length: 14
J gene: TRBJ1-2
V gene: TRBV5-1
CDR3 protein: CASSRMAGAYGYTF

CDR3 length: 16
J gene: TRBJ2-7
V gene: TRBV7-2
CDR3 protein: CASSLSRPGLQYEQYF

CDR3 length: 13
J gene: TRBJ2-1
V gene: TRBV28
CDR3 protein: CASRASGTGEQFF

CDR3 length: 14
J gene: TRBJ2-7
V gene: TRBV4-1
CDR3 protein: CASSQRAQQGEQYF

CDR3 length: 14
J gene: TRBJ2-4
V gene: TRBV29-1
CDR3 protein: CSVEVGIAKNIQYF

CDR3 length: 12
J gene: TRBJ1-2
V gene: TRBV29-1
CDR3 protein: CSVGAGGYGYTF

CDR3 length: 15
J gene: TRBJ1-4
V gene: TRBV19
CDR3 protein: CASSIGGGAGEKLFF

CDR3 length: 15
J gene: TRBJ2-3
V gene: TRBV6-5
CDR3 protein: CASRPGHLHTDTQYF

CDR3 length: 16
J gene: TRBJ2-3
V gene: TRBV19
CDR3 protein: CASSIKAGGRADTQYF

CDR3 length: 18
J gene: TRBJ1-2
V gene: TRBV11-2
CDR3 protein: CASSLVLQGRGQGYGYTF

CDR3 length: 15
J gene: TRBJ2-1
V gene: TRBV6-5
CDR3 protein: CASSFSGTSFNEQFF

CDR3 length: 15
J gene: TRBJ1-1
V gene: TRBV7-2
CDR3 protein: CASSPMGLMNTEAFF

CDR3 length: 13
J gene: TRBJ1-5
V gene: TRBV27
CDR3 protein: CASRTHGNQPQHF

CDR3 length: 16
J gene: TRBJ2-3
V gene: TRBV4-3
CDR3 protein: CASSQVHGQGGDTQYF

CDR3 length: 15
J gene: TRBJ1-3
V gene: TRBV30
CDR3 protein: CAWSVGRQNGNTIYF

CDR3 length: 13
J gene: TRBJ2-7
V gene: TRBV12-3/TRBV12-4
CDR3 protein: CASSAGGQNEQYF

CDR3 length: 13
J gene: TRBJ1-2
V gene: TRBV5-4
CDR3 protein: CASSSPTGDGYTF

CDR3 length: 17
J gene: TRBJ2-7
V gene: TRBV15
CDR3 protein: CATSREFLAEISYEQYF

CDR3 length: 15
J gene: TRBJ2-7
V gene: TRBV2
CDR3 protein: CASSENSVGSYEQYF

CDR3 length: 14
J gene: TRBJ1-6
V gene: TRBV5-1
CDR3 protein: CASSQDRGYSPLHF

CDR3 length: 14
J gene: TRBJ1-1
V gene: TRBV25-1
CDR3 protein: CASAGAIKNTEAFF

CDR3 length: 14
J gene: TRBJ2-7
V gene: TRBV5-1
CDR3 protein: CASSEQGEGYEQYF

CDR3 length: 14
J gene: TRBJ2-7
V gene: TRBV5-4
CDR3 protein: CASSPRGSSYEQYF

CDR3 length: 19
J gene: TRBJ2-2
V gene: TRBV7-9
CDR3 protein: CASKREVLHPTFNTGELFF

CDR3 length: 12
J gene: TRBJ1-1
V gene: TRBV28
CDR3 protein: CASRPIGGEAFF

CDR3 length: 15
J gene: TRBJ2-1
V gene: TRBV24-1
CDR3 protein: CATSDYGGPYNEQFF

CDR3 length: 15
J gene: TRBJ2-7
V gene: TRBV7-2
CDR3 protein: CASSLDWEAGYEQYF

CDR3 length: 15
J gene: TRBJ1-1
V gene: TRBV5-4
CDR3 protein: CASSRPGQRNTEAFF

CDR3 length: 13
J gene: TRBJ1-3
V gene: TRBV5-1
CDR3 protein: CASSLGSGNTIYF

CDR3 length: 13
J gene: TRBJ1-1
V gene: TRBV27
CDR3 protein: CASARDPRTEAFF

CDR3 length: 15
J gene: TRBJ1-5
V gene: TRBV28
CDR3 protein: CASSLNRGLAQPQHF

CDR3 length: 19
J gene: TRBJ2-5
V gene: TRBV29-1
CDR3 protein: CSVEAVWGGRGDSQETQYF

CDR3 length: 19
J gene: TRBJ2-7
V gene: TRBV4-1
CDR3 protein: CASSLLLVRSDDTPYEQYF

CDR3 length: 16
J gene: TRBJ2-3
V gene: TRBV7-9
CDR3 protein: CASSLRDYQSTDTQYF

CDR3 length: 14
J gene: TRBJ1-2
V gene: TRBV5-6
CDR3 protein: CASSLMGGSYGYTF

CDR3 length: 15
J gene: TRBJ1-1
V gene: TRBV5-1
CDR3 protein: CASSLVGGDGTEAFF

CDR3 length: 13
J gene: TRBJ1-6
V gene: TRBV29-1
CDR3 protein: CSDLGSYNSPLHF

CDR3 length: 13
J gene: TRBJ2-5
V gene: TRBV12-3/TRBV12-4
CDR3 protein: CASSLGAQETQYF

CDR3 length: 15
J gene: TRBJ2-1
V gene: TRBV3-1/TRBV3-2
CDR3 protein: CASSQDGTGYNEQFF